This note documents a single T cell receptor (beta chain) sequence. The antigen is not known. Naive CD8 cells were CD45RO-negative, positively selected for CCR7, excluding terminally differentiated effector memory CD45RA+ cells. The data are from a study of shared clonotypes between healthy human individuals. CDR3 length: 15 residues. In germline, CDR1 is SGDLS, CDR2 YYNGEE. The V gene lost 0 bases and the J gene lost 3 bases, with 12 bases spanning the gap. The protocol was immunoSEQ multiplex PCR, while the TCRdb copy is restricted to in-frame clones and leaves out a portion. The sample includes about 2.1 million clones, around 93% seen only once; the top ten take approximately 1.7%. Overall study findings and caveats: Naive subsets generally exceeded memory subsets in estimated richness. With four donors compared, around 5% of naive CD4 clonotypes were shared. Depth was large, yet rarefaction showed that sorted-subset sequencing was incomplete.

The receptor's source is a man aged 18 to 35 in good health. Some clones in this sample may be carry-over from other donors' samples. The chain uses TRBV9 and TRBJ1-2, with D perhaps TRBD1 (5 bases). Sequenced input: naive CD8+ T cells from PBMCs. DNA of the CDR3: TGTGCCAGCAGCGTAGGCTCCAGGGAACACTATGGCTACACCTTC. This encodes CASSVGSREHYGYTF.